These 15 T cell receptor beta chains were sequenced from one sample in a study of blood T cells in healthy people across ages. The second PCR ran roughly 6 to 11 cycles with a sample-barcoded 5' primer and J-beta primers. TCRdb reprocessed the 5' RACE reads with MiXCR, giving one entry per CDR3 protein. The repertoire holds hundreds of thousands of distinct CDR3 sequences, with under 45% as singletons. Source material: blood. These receptor sequences come from a man between 60 and 75 years old in good health.

The table lists this clonotype with a few counts. The chain combines TRBV20-1 with TRBJ2-1; D tentatively fits TRBD1 or TRBD2 (5 bases each). Germline values: CDR1 DFQATT, CDR2 SNEGSKA (reference sequence). V dropped 1 base and J dropped 1 base, with 14 bases sitting between them. The CDR3 has 16 amino acids. The CDR3 spells CSARGVPGPSYNEQFF. For the CDR3, the DNA is TGCAGTGCTAGAGGGGTCCCGGGGCCGTCCTACAATGAGCAGTTCTTC.

This clonotype has a count of ten or more. CDR3 amino acids: CSVEGTGEPETQYF. As DNA, the CDR3 is TGCAGCGTTGAGGGGACAGGGGAGCCGGAGACCCAGTACTTC. The chain uses TRBV29-1 and TRBJ2-5, with 10 bases that match TRBD1. Germline trimming cut 3 bases from V and 5 bases from J; bases unmatched to any gene: 6. The length of the CDR3 is 14 residues. Germline loops: CDR1 SQVTM, CDR2 ANQGSEA.

In its sample, this clonotype was seen a few times. J is TRBJ1-1 and V is TRBV6-1; TRBD1 is a possible D gene (5 bases). The ends were cut back, 2 bases at V and 0 bases at J, with 13 bases in the middle. Looked up from germline, CDR1 is MNHNS and CDR2 is SASEGT. CDR3 length: 16 residues. CDR3 residues: CASSEISGRLNTEAFF. Here the CDR3 DNA reads TGTGCCAGCAGTGAAATTTCGGGACGGTTGAACACTGAAGCTTTCTTT.

The chain employs TRBV6-6 and TRBJ1-2; no clear D gene. Germline V lookup: CDR1 MNHNY, CDR2 SVGAGI (reference sequence). This CDR3 spans 17 amino acids. Trimming shortened V by 0 bases and J by 1 base, and 15 bases separated the two germline ends. CDR3 loop: CASSYSVPPDFNYGYTF. In nucleotides, the CDR3 is TGTGCCAGCAGTTACTCAGTCCCCCCAGATTTTAACTATGGCTACACCTTC.

V usage is TRBV7-2 and J usage is TRBJ2-2, with D tentatively TRBD1 or TRBD2 (5 bases each). Germline CDR1 and CDR2: SGHTA and FQGNSA. CDR3 length: 16 amino acids. Deletions cut 1 base from V and 5 bases from J, with 14 bases between. The CDR3 here is CASSLGRTGRTGELFF. As DNA, the CDR3 is TGTGCCAGCAGCTTAGGACGGACGGGGCGGACCGGGGAGCTGTTTTTT.

The chain combines TRBV20-1 with TRBJ2-3; tentatively, D is TRBD1 (6 bases). The CDR3 runs 16 residues. V lost 6 bases to trimming and J lost 0 bases, with 19 bases between them. Germline CDR1 DFQATT, CDR2 SNEGSKA (reference sequence). In DNA, the CDR3 is TGCAGTGCCCGGACAGCTGTAGGACCTAGCACAGATACGCAGTATTTT. This encodes CSARTAVGPSTDTQYF.

This clonotype was counted only a few times. J is TRBJ1-2 and V is TRBV4-2, with a weak D call TRBD1 (6 bases). This CDR3 is built from 21 residues. Deletions cut 2 bases from V and 4 bases from J, with 32 bases between. Germline-derived CDR1 and CDR2 are LGHNA and YNFKEQ. The CDR3 here is CASSQNRPRGTSPRLIYGYTF. DNA of the CDR3: TGTGCCAGCAGCCAAAACAGGCCGCGGGGGACATCGCCGAGACTGATCTATGGCTACACCTTC.

The chain recombines TRBV5-1 with TRBJ2-1; D remains unclear. Germline CDR1 SGHRS, CDR2 YFSETQ. The CDR3 loop spans 12 amino acids. The V end was cut by 0 bases, the J end by 9 bases, with 7 bases between. CDR3 DNA: TGCGCCAGCAGCTTGGCAGGAGCTGAGCAGTTCTTC. Its protein is CASSLAGAEQFF. Looking up the rest from reference TRBV5-1 and TRBJ2-1 gives the full variable domain: KAGVTQTPRYLIKTRGQQVTLSCSPISGHRSVSWYQQTPGQGLQFLFEYFSETQRNKGNFPGRFSGRQFSNSRSEMNVSTLELGDSALYLCASSLAGAEQFFGPGTRLTVL.

This clonotype was counted once. The chain links TRBV20-1 to TRBJ1-5; D perhaps matches TRBD1 (5 bases). The CDR3 extends over 15 amino acids. The ends were cut back, 3 bases at V and 5 bases at J, with 17 bases in the middle. Germline V CDR1 and CDR2: DFQATT, SNEGSKA (reference sequence). CDR3 protein: CSASRPGPLDQPQHF. DNA of the CDR3: TGCAGTGCTAGTAGACCGGGACCTCTAGATCAGCCCCAGCATTTT.

The chain employs TRBV25-1 and TRBJ1-5; D remains unclear. The germline gives CDR1 MGHDK, CDR2 SYGVNS. CDR3 length: 17 amino acids. Trimming took off 2 bases at V and 0 bases at J, with 14 bases between the two ends. Written as DNA, the CDR3 is TGTGCCAGCAGTGAAGCGCCCGAAGCATATAGCAATCAGCCCCAGCATTTT. It translates to CASSEAPEAYSNQPQHF.

This chain uses TRBV10-3 with TRBJ2-2; perhaps TRBD1 as D (5 bases). The CDR3 runs 16 residues. Germline CDR1 ENHRY, CDR2 SYGVKD. V shed 6 bases and J shed 3 bases, with 17 bases lying between them. This chain's CDR3 is CAISKGGVGDTGELFF. For the CDR3, the DNA is TGTGCCATCAGCAAAGGTGGGGTAGGGGACACCGGGGAGCTGTTTTTT.

V is TRBV18 and J is TRBJ1-6, with TRBD1 as a possible D gene (5 bases). CDR3 length equals 14 residues. Germline lookup yields CDR1 KGHSH and CDR2 LQKENI. Trimming shortened V by 6 bases and J by 5 bases, and 11 bases separated the two germline ends. CDR3 in amino acids: CASSLGPNNSPLHF. The CDR3 DNA is TGTGCCAGCTCCCTGGGACCGAATAATTCACCCCTCCACTTT.

V gene TRBV6-2 or TRBV6-3 combines with J gene TRBJ2-7; D remains ambiguous. This CDR3 spans 14 amino acids. Trimming removed 4 bases at V and 2 bases at J, with 12 bases between. CDR1 is MNHEY and CDR2 is SVGEGT in the germline V gene. CDR3 sequence: CASSLRLGTYEQYF. CDR3 nucleotides: TGTGCCAGCAGTTTACGACTGGGGACCTACGAGCAGTACTTC.

The chain couples TRBV12-3 or TRBV12-4 to TRBJ2-5, with 8 bases matching TRBD1. V lost 6 bases and J lost 5; bases outside the gene matches: 11. The CDR3 covers 15 residues. Written as DNA, the CDR3 is TGTGCCAGCAGCCCCGGACAGGGCTACAAGGAGACCCAGTACTTC. The encoded protein is CASSPGQGYKETQYF.

V usage is TRBV4-3 and J usage is TRBJ2-6; D is ambiguous. V was cut by 4 bases and J by 2 bases, with 6 bases left in between. Germline V gene data show CDR1 as LGHNA and CDR2 as YSLEER. The CDR3 loop spans 14 amino acids. The CDR3 coding sequence is TGCGCCAGCAGCCCAGAACCTGGGGCCAACGTCCTGACTTTC. Its protein product is CASSPEPGANVLTF.